This T cell receptor beta chain emerged from a study of neurological immune-mediated disorders. The unsorted libraries were produced from 2 million PBMCs held at -80 C. The cDNA was synthesized by 5'RACE incorporating 10-nucleotide random UMIs. TCRdb redid the calling of the 5' RACE reads with MiXCR, one entry per CDR3 protein. The sample consists of fewer than 20,000 distinct CDR3 sequences, around 15% of them appearing once. Germline-derived CDR1 and CDR2 are LGHDT and YNNKEL (reference sequence). V lost 0 bases to trimming and J lost 4 bases, with 6 bases between them. The CDR3 is made up of 13 amino acids. In this sample, this clonotype turned up many times.

Specimen: PBMCs. V is TRBV3-1 and J is TRBJ1-2; no reliable D call. The sequence was obtained from a man aged 55 to 70 with HTLV-1-associated myelopathy (HAM/TSP). The CDR3 DNA reads TGTGCCAGCAGCCAAGATATGACCTATGGCTACACCTTC. Protein: CASSQDMTYGYTF.